The sequence of this T cell receptor beta chain was determined in a study of human T cells and chemical hapten exposure. The time point was: patch test 1, 2 weeks after DPC sensitization. Treatment described: therapeutic diphenylcyclopropenone sensitization with weekly scalp DPC. Total RNA was extracted from unfractionated whole blood. One entry per CDR3 protein results from TCRdb running MiXCR on the RACE reads. The top ten hold 9.1% of the sample, which has approximately 34,000 distinct CDR3 sequences, just under 6.5% seen once. General study results and limits: Expanded TCR sets contained significantly more large CDR3 similarity clusters than controls. Among TCRs, those above 1 in 1000 frequency were unaffected by DPC sensitization.

In this sample, this clonotype turned up many times. Antigen: not known. Sequenced material: whole blood, taken in connection with sensitization to the hapten diphenylcyclopropenone (DPC). The clonotype originates from a woman aged 25 to 39 with alopecia areata. Some clones in this sample may be carry-over from other donors' samples.

The CDR3 DNA follows: TGTGCCAGCCGTGAGGGACAGGGGGCGGCTTCACCCCTCCACTTT. It translates to CASREGQGAASPLHF. The V and J genes are TRBV6-6 and TRBJ1-6; 12 nucleotides agree with TRBD1. The length of the CDR3 is 15 residues. Germline-derived CDR1 and CDR2 are MNHNY and SVGAGI (reference sequence). The J segment lost 9 bases and the V segment lost 8 bases, leaving 8 bases of the junction unmatched.